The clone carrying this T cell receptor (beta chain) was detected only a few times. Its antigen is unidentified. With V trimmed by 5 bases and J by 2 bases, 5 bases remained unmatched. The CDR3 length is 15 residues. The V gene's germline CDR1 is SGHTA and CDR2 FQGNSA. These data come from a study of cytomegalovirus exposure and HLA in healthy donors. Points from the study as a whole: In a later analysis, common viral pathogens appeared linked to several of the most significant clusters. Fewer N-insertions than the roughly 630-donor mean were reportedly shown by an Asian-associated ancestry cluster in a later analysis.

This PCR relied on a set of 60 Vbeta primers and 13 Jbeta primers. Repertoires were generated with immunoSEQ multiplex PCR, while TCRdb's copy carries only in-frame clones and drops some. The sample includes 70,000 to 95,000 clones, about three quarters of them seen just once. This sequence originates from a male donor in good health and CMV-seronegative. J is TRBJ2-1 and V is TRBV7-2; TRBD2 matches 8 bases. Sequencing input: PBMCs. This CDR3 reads CASSPAGEAYNEQFF. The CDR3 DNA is TGTGCCAGCAGCCCAGCGGGAGAGGCCTACAATGAGCAGTTCTTC.